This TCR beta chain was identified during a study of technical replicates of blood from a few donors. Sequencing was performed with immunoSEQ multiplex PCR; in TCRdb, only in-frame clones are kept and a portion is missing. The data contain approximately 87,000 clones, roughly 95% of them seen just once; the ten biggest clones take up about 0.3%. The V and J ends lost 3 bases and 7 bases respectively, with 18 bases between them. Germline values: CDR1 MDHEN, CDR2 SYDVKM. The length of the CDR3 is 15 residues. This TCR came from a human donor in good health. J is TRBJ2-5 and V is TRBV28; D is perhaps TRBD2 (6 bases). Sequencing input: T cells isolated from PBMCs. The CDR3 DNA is TGTGCCAGCAGTTTTGAGTCTAGCGAGGTTGGGACCCAGTACTTC. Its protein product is CASSFESSEVGTQYF. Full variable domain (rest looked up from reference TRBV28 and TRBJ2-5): DVKVTQSSRYLVKRTGEKVFLECVQDMDHENMFWYRQDPGLGLRLIYFSYDVKMKEKGDIPEGYSVSREKKERFSLILESASTNQTSMYLCASSFESSEVGTQYFGPGTRLLVL.